This is a list of T cell receptor beta chains from one sample in a study of shared clonotypes between healthy human individuals. Assay used: immunoSEQ multiplex PCR; TCRdb lists only in-frame clones, some missing. This table has around 2.5 million clones, more than 85% appearing once. Sequencing was done on a sample of naive CD4+ T cells from PBMCs. These receptors were obtained from a man between 18 and 29 years old in good health. Some clones in this sample may be carry-over from other donors' samples. CDR3s include the opening cysteine and the closing phenylalanine or tryptophan. The D gene is left open where the match is weak. Size tells how often a clone was seen (once, few, many) or the class of an expanded clone, and some rows leave it out.

TRBV27	TRBJ1-6	-	-	TGTGCCAGCAGCGGCGCGGGCTTCTCCTATAATTCACCCCTCCACTTT	CASSGAGFSYNSPLHF
TRBV7-9	TRBJ2-1	-	-	TGTGCCAGCAGCTCCCCTTCTTCCGGGAGAGGGAATGAGCAGTTCTTC	CASSSPSSGRGNEQFF
TRBV5-4	TRBJ1-6	TRBD1	-	TGTGCCAGCAGCGCACAGGGGGCTAATTCACCCCTCCACTTT	CASSAQGANSPLHF
TRBV6-6	TRBJ1-5	TRBD1	-	TGTGCCAGCAGTTACCAGACAGGGCGTAGCAATCAGCCCCAGCATTTT	CASSYQTGRSNQPQHF
TRBV15	TRBJ2-7	-	-	TGTGCCACCAGCCGAGAGGGGGGGGCCTACGAGCAGTACTTC	CATSREGGAYEQYF
TRBV5-1	TRBJ2-3	TRBD2	-	TGCGCCAGCAGCAGCGGGAGGGCGCCAGATACGCAGTATTTT	CASSSGRAPDTQYF
TRBV7-2	TRBJ2-5	TRBD2	-	TGTGCCAGCAGCTTATTGTATGGCGGGAGGGGGGAGACCCAGTACTTC	CASSLLYGGRGETQYF
TRBV5-1	TRBJ2-7	TRBD2	-	TGCGCCAGCAGCTTGGTAGCGGGAGCCTTCTACGAGCAGTACTTC	CASSLVAGAFYEQYF
TRBV19	TRBJ1-2	-	-	TGTGCCAGTAGTAATATTCAGGGAGGGGACTATGGCTACACCTTC	CASSNIQGGDYGYTF
TRBV6-1	TRBJ1-1	-	-	TGTGCCAGCAGTGAAATCCCAGGCGACACTGAAGCTTTCTTT	CASSEIPGDTEAFF
TRBV18	TRBJ1-3	TRBD1	-	TGTGCCAGCCTACTACATTCGGGACAGGGGGCAGGAAACACCATATATTTT	CASLLHSGQGAGNTIYF
TRBV29-1	TRBJ2-3	-	-	TGCAGCGTTGAAGAAGGCACAGATACGCAGTATTTT	CSVEEGTDTQYF
TRBV28	TRBJ1-3	TRBD1	-	TGTGCCAGCAGTTCTCCTACAATGCCGGACAGGGGAAACACCATATATTTT	CASSSPTMPDRGNTIYF
TRBV5-4	TRBJ1-5	-	-	TGTGCCAGCAGCTCCCAAGGGCGCGATCAGCCCCAGCATTTT	CASSSQGRDQPQHF
TRBV4-3	TRBJ2-2	TRBD2	-	TGCGCCAGCAGCCAGCTCGTGGGAGGGGACACCGGGGAGCTGTTTTTT	CASSQLVGGDTGELFF
TRBV7-8	TRBJ1-1	-	-	TGTGCCAGCATCATGGACGTCCAGAACACTGAAGCTTTCTTT	CASIMDVQNTEAFF
TRBV5-1	TRBJ2-5	TRBD2	-	TGCGCCAGCAGCCCAGGCGGGACTAGCGGGAGAGGTTACCAAGAGACCCAGTACTTC	CASSPGGTSGRGYQETQYF
TRBV5-1	TRBJ2-1	TRBD1	-	TGCGCCAGCAGCTTGGAGTCAGTCACAGGGGTAGTTGAGCAGTTCTTC	CASSLESVTGVVEQFF
TRBV18	TRBJ1-4	-	-	TGTGCCAGCTCACCTGCGGGAGAGGAAAAACTGTTTTTT	CASSPAGEEKLFF
TRBV30	TRBJ1-3	-	-	TGTGCCTGGAGTGGTTTGGATTCCAGCTCTAAGTGGAGGAACACCATATATTTT	CAWSGLDSSSKWRNTIYF
TRBV5-1	TRBJ2-5	TRBD2	-	TGCGCCAGCAGCGCGGGACTAGCGGGAGGAGGAGGGGAGACCCAGTACTTC	CASSAGLAGGGGETQYF
TRBV2	TRBJ2-1	TRBD2	-	TGTGCCAGCAATCGAGCGGGAGGTCGAGGTGAGCAGTTCTTC	CASNRAGGRGEQFF
TRBV11-1	TRBJ2-2	TRBD1	-	TGTGCCAGCAGCGACCCGGGACAGACCAACACCGGGGAGCTGTTTTTT	CASSDPGQTNTGELFF
TRBV11-1	TRBJ2-2	TRBD2	-	TGTGCCAGCAGCAAAGAGGTCCTAGCGGGGGGCCACGGGGAGCTGTTTTTT	CASSKEVLAGGHGELFF
TRBV7-7	TRBJ2-7	TRBD1	few	TGTGCCAGCAGCCCTGGGACAGGCCCATCCTACGAGCAGTACTTC	CASSPGTGPSYEQYF
TRBV25-1	TRBJ2-1	-	-	TGTGCCAGCAGCGGAGGACTGGAGCAGTTCTTC	CASSGGLEQFF
TRBV10-2	TRBJ2-3	TRBD1	-	TGCGCCAGCGCTCGGGACAGGGACACAGATACGCAGTATTTT	CASARDRDTDTQYF
TRBV5-6	TRBJ2-1	TRBD2	-	TGTGCCAGCAGCATAGGGACTAGCTATTATGAGCAGTTCTTC	CASSIGTSYYEQFF
TRBV2	TRBJ1-5	TRBD1	-	TGTGCCAGCGGCAGACAGGGTGAGTTTCAGCCCCAGCATTTT	CASGRQGEFQPQHF
TRBV11-3	TRBJ2-2	TRBD1	-	TGTGCCAGCAGCTTCGGGACAGGGTGGGGCACCGGGGAGCTGTTTTTT	CASSFGTGWGTGELFF
TRBV6-1	TRBJ2-3	-	-	TGTGCCAGCACAGGTTCCACAGATACGCAGTATTTT	CASTGSTDTQYF
TRBV7-9	TRBJ2-5	TRBD1	-	TGTGCCAGCAGTCCGACAGGGGCGGGCGGTGAGACCCAGTACTTC	CASSPTGAGGETQYF
TRBV2	TRBJ1-1	-	-	TGTGCCAGCAGCGGTAGGTCGAACACTGAAGCTTTCTTT	CASSGRSNTEAFF
TRBV28	TRBJ2-7	-	once	TGTGCCAGCAGTTTATGGACCCTCGGGGGTCGGTACGAGCAGTACTTC	CASSLWTLGGRYEQYF
TRBV28	TRBJ2-5	-	once	TGTGCCAGCAGTTTATCCGCAGGATGGGAGACCCAGTACTTC	CASSLSAGWETQYF
TRBV5-1	TRBJ2-1	TRBD2	-	TGCGCCAGCAGCTTGGAACTAGCGGGAGGGTATGAGCAGTTCTTC	CASSLELAGGYEQFF
TRBV9	TRBJ2-3	-	-	TGTGCCAGCAGCGTAGATGCCTACTCAGATACGCAGTATTTT	CASSVDAYSDTQYF
TRBV28	TRBJ1-4	-	-	TGTGCCAGCAGTCCACGGGGAGCTGCAACTAATGAAAAACTGTTTTTT	CASSPRGAATNEKLFF
TRBV6-1	TRBJ2-3	-	-	TGTGCCAGCGGAACTTGGGGCACAGATACGCAGTATTTT	CASGTWGTDTQYF
TRBV5-1	TRBJ2-5	-	-	TGCGCCAGCAGCCCCCGACAGTACCAAGAGACCCAGTACTTC	CASSPRQYQETQYF
TRBV19	TRBJ2-7	TRBD2	-	TGTGCCAGTAGTATGACTAGCGGGGGGTACTACGAGCAGTACTTC	CASSMTSGGYYEQYF